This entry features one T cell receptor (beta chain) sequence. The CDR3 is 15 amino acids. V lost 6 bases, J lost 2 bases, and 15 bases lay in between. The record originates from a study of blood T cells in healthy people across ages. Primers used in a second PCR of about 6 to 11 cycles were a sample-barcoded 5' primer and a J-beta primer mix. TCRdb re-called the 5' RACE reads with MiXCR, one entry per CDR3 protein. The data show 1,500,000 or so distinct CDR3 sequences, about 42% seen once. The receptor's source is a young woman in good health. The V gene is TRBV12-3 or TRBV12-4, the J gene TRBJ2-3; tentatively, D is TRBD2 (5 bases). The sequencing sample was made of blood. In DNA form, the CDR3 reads TGTGCCAGCAGCTTAAGGCGGGCGGACACAGATACGCAGTATTTT. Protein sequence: CASSLRRADTDTQYF.